Listed below are T cell receptor beta chains from one sample, sequenced in a study of early T cells in non-severe SARS-CoV-2 infection. TCRdb redid the calling of the 5' RACE reads with MiXCR, one entry per CDR3 protein. The data contain roughly 50,000 distinct CDR3 sequences, over 5% of them singletons. The sample comprised whole blood. The source is an adult who was a healthcare worker with PCR-confirmed SARS-CoV-2 infection or an uninfected control (not recorded which). Both conserved end residues are part of each CDR3.

V gene	J gene	CDR3 length	CDR3 protein
TRBV11-2	TRBJ2-2	15	CASSPSITAGGELFF
TRBV2	TRBJ1-1	13	CASSEESNTEAFF
TRBV6-2/TRBV6-3	TRBJ2-1	12	CASSRASGWQFF
TRBV7-2	TRBJ2-5	12	CASSPYQETQYF
TRBV7-2	TRBJ2-2	13	CASSLSNTGELFF
TRBV7-9	TRBJ1-4	15	CASSLGRGLGEKLFF
TRBV10-3	TRBJ2-7	16	CAISESGTFRSYEQYF
TRBV2	TRBJ2-7	14	CASSVDRGVYEQYF
TRBV5-1	TRBJ2-7	12	CASSPGGSEQYF
TRBV13	TRBJ2-7	16	CANSPGPGQFSGEQYF
TRBV14	TRBJ2-7	15	CASSQELDPPYEQYF
TRBV19	TRBJ2-2	14	CASRPPLSTGELFF
TRBV20-1	TRBJ2-5	10	CSAKQKTQYF
TRBV10-3	TRBJ1-5	14	CAIRATGGHQPQHF
TRBV5-5	TRBJ1-2	14	CASSLDRGNYGYTF
TRBV29-1	TRBJ2-3	13	CSVELRSQGPQYF
TRBV18	TRBJ2-1	15	CASSPMGGSYNEQFF
TRBV15	TRBJ2-7	16	CATSRGGGARSYEQYF
TRBV2	TRBJ1-2	15	CASSGQVLDNYGYTF
TRBV5-8	TRBJ1-4	20	CASSFLQGAEEIDTNEKLFF
TRBV6-1	TRBJ2-2	13	CASWRRNTGELFF
TRBV6-5	TRBJ2-1	17	CASSPTLRGRWSNEQFF
TRBV6-5	TRBJ2-7	11	CASKGAGVQYF
TRBV20-1	TRBJ2-5	15	CSASPGTGGGETQYF
TRBV12-3/TRBV12-4	TRBJ2-2	15	CASRHPVGVNGELFF
TRBV5-1	TRBJ2-2	13	CASGQGNTGELFF
TRBV20-1	TRBJ2-5	15	CSARVFRDPQETQYF
TRBV3-1	TRBJ2-7	13	CASSLAGAYEQYF
TRBV15	TRBJ2-7	16	CATSGHRGLNPYEQYF
TRBV7-6	TRBJ2-7	13	CASSKGLALEQYF
TRBV27	TRBJ2-7	16	CASSPRTRTMAYEQYF
TRBV12-5	TRBJ1-1	13	CASCEALNTEAFF
TRBV4-1	TRBJ2-7	17	CASSQDSGAGRGYEQYF
TRBV5-1	TRBJ1-1	15	CASSLDGQGNAEAFF
TRBV7-2	TRBJ2-3	14	CASSLGRGTDTQYF
TRBV7-2	TRBJ2-1	16	CASRSGTSGRYNEQFF
TRBV6-2/TRBV6-3	TRBJ1-5	12	CASTPDGGSQHF
TRBV20-1	TRBJ2-1	15	CSARELKGPGDEQFF
TRBV24-1	TRBJ2-2	16	CATSVPGTGNTGELFF
TRBV6-6	TRBJ2-3	16	CATNQRLAGSTDTQYF
TRBV7-2	TRBJ2-5	17	CASSRLAGGFRQETQYF
TRBV5-4	TRBJ2-2	16	CASSPLQGVTTGELFF
TRBV5-1	TRBJ1-1	14	CASSGGGRGTEAFF
TRBV9	TRBJ1-6	14	CASRAGSYNSPLHF